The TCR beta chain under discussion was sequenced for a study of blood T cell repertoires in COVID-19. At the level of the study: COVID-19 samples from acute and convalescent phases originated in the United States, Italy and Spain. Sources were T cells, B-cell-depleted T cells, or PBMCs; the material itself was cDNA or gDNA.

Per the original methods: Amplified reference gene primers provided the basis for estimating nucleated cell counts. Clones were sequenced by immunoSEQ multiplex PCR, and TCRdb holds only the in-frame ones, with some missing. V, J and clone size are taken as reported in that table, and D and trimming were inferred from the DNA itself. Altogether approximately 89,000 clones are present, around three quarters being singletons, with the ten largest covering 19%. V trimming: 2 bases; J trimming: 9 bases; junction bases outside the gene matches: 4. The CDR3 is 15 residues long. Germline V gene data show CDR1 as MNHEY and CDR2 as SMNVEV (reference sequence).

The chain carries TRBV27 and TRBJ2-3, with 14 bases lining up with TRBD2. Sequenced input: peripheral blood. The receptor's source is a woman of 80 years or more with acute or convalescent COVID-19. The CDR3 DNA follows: TGTGCCAGCAGTTTACGACTAGCGGGGGGGCTCACGCAGTATTTT. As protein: CASSLRLAGGLTQYF.